The present TCR beta chain was sequenced within a study of CD8+CD57+ T cells in acquired aplastic anemia. Study information: Yields of DNA that came from sorted CD4+ and CD8+ cells averaged about 3.3 ug. Whole-study results and caveats: The same twenty-nine CD8+ CDR3 sequences occurred in patients and in controls. Simpson's diversity of CD8+ cells was not significantly different in patients compared with controls.

Of note for this clonotype: Its antigen remains unidentified.

CDR3 size: 14 residues. Germline loops: CDR1 SGHRS, CDR2 YFSETQ. The V segment lost 3 bases and the J segment 4 bases; nucleotides outside the gene matches: 4. Genomic DNA served as template for TCR beta VDJ and CDR3 profiling. TCRdb itself ran the reads through MiXCR, one entry per CDR3 protein. The repertoire includes about 160,000 distinct CDR3 sequences, roughly 47% of them detected once, and about 1.1% sits in the top ten. Sequencing was carried out using sorted CD4+, CD8+, or CD8+CD57+ T cells (not recorded which) from PBMCs. This sequence was found in a human donor in good health. The chain links TRBV5-1 to TRBJ2-1, with 7 positions matching TRBD2. The DNA for the CDR3 is TGCGCCAGCAGCTCCGGGACTAAATACAATGAGCAGTTCTTC. As protein: CASSSGTKYNEQFF.